The sample holds many counts of the clone carrying this T cell receptor beta chain. Its specificity is not known. Graves' hyperthyroidism qualified as stable when ophthalmopathy did not progress within 18 months. Amplification of TCR beta CDR3 regions was performed using RNA transcripts as template. Researchers ran a first-round RT-PCR on the TCR CDR3 using the HTBI primer set. TCRdb analysed the multiplex PCR reads with MiXCR anew, one entry per CDR3 protein. Among over 150,000 distinct CDR3 sequences listed, about 17% were seen once. This record belongs to a study of T cells in Graves' hyperthyroidism and ophthalmopathy. Study overall: Initial diagnosis, before any treatment, was when peripheral blood was collected. Study observations and caveats: Separation of ophthalmopathy from stable hyperthyroidism was achieved by a 13 V-J model.

CDR3 length: 13 residues. Germline assignment: CDR1 SGHTA and CDR2 FQGNSA. Trimming took 5 bases from V and 4 from J; bases not matched to a gene: 4. V usage is TRBV7-2 and J usage is TRBJ2-7; 8 bases are shared with TRBD1. The sequenced material came from blood. This sequence was found in a woman between 45 and 65 years old with Graves' hyperthyroidism. The CDR3 is CASSPDRVYEQYF. DNA of the CDR3: TGTGCCAGCAGCCCGGACAGGGTTTACGAGCAGTACTTC.